A single sample is the source of the 20 T cell receptor beta chains below, sequenced in a study of early T cells in non-severe SARS-CoV-2 infection. TCRdb re-called the 5' RACE reads with MiXCR, one entry per CDR3 protein. The data show approximately 39,000 distinct CDR3 sequences, 5.5% to 8% seen once. The material was whole blood, obtained at baseline. The receptor set was obtained from an adult who was a healthcare worker with PCR-confirmed SARS-CoV-2 infection or an uninfected control (not recorded which).

At least ten counts were recorded for this clonotype. This chain links TRBV20-1 with TRBJ2-7; D call uncertain. The CDR3 runs to 14 residues. Trimming shortened V by 5 bases and J by 0 bases, and 14 bases separated the two germline ends. CDR1 is DFQATT and CDR2 is SNEGSKA in the germline V gene (reference sequence). CDR3 DNA sequence: TGCAGTGCTTCGGACCCTTTGAGCTCCTACGAGCAGTACTTC. It codes for CSASDPLSSYEQYF.

This clonotype was picked up many times. V gene TRBV10-3 combines with J gene TRBJ2-7; D is possibly TRBD2 (6 bases). Trimming took 4 bases from V and 2 from J, leaving 9 bases between them. The CDR3 contains 13 residues. The germline V gene has CDR1 ENHRY and CDR2 SYGVKD. The CDR3 sequence: CAISVGGTYEQYF. The CDR3 coding sequence is TGTGCCATCAGTGTCGGCGGGACCTACGAGCAGTACTTC.

This clonotype appeared a few times. The chain is built from TRBV5-4 and TRBJ2-3; D is possibly TRBD1 (5 bases). This CDR3 comprises 13 residues. V lost 4 bases, J lost 2 bases, and 8 bases lay in between. Germline CDR1 SGHNT, CDR2 YYREEE (reference sequence). The CDR3 is CASSVTVTDTQYF. In DNA form, the CDR3 reads TGTGCCAGCAGCGTGACAGTCACAGATACGCAGTATTTT.

This clonotype was seen at least ten times. J is TRBJ2-2 and V is TRBV2; 10 bases map to TRBD1. J lost 4 bases, V lost 5 bases, and 4 bases had no gene match. The CDR3 covers 15 residues. CDR1 is SNHLY and CDR2 is FYNNEI in the germline V gene. CDR3 sequence reads: CASSPGQGTTGELFF. The CDR3 DNA follows: TGTGCCAGCAGTCCGGGACAGGGGACCACCGGGGAGCTGTTTTTT.

This clonotype turned up a few times. The V call is TRBV27, the J call TRBJ2-3; 12 bases align to TRBD2. After removal of 2 bases from V and 1 base from J, the junction contained 1 base not matched to a gene. Germline CDR1 is MNHEY and CDR2 is SMNVEV (reference sequence). CDR3 length: 16 amino acids. This CDR3 reads CASSLLAGGGTDTQYF. Written as DNA, the CDR3 is TGTGCCAGCAGTTTACTAGCGGGAGGGGGCACAGATACGCAGTATTTT.

This clonotype was counted at least ten times. CDR3 in amino acids: CASSPSPGVEQYF. The CDR3 DNA reads TGTGCCAGCAGTCCTTCGCCAGGGGTCGAGCAGTACTTC. This chain connects TRBV7-3 to TRBJ2-7; D may be TRBD1 (6 bases). Trimming cost V 6 bases and J 6 bases, with 15 bases left between them. Germline CDR1 reads SGHTA; CDR2 reads FQGTGA. This CDR3 region has 13 residues.

This clonotype was seen a handful of times. V gene TRBV5-4 combines with J gene TRBJ1-2; D call uncertain. Between the trimmed V and J ends, which lost 1 base and 13 bases, there was a span of 17 bases. The germline V gene encodes CDR1 SGHNT and CDR2 YYREEE (reference sequence). There are 13 residues in the CDR3. Here the CDR3 DNA reads TGTGCCAGCAGCTTGTGGACTCTACCTACCCCCACCTTC. This codes for CASSLWTLPTPTF.

This clonotype was counted at least ten times. The chain has TRBV18 and TRBJ2-3; 7 nucleotides match TRBD2. J was trimmed by 6 bases and V by 0 bases; bases with no gene match: 3. Germline CDR1 and CDR2: KGHSH and LQKENI. The CDR3 length is 14 residues. The CDR3 region is CASSPPAGPDTQYF. The CDR3 bases are TGTGCCAGCTCACCACCAGCGGGACCTGATACGCAGTATTTT.

This clonotype was picked up many times. The CDR3 DNA reads TGCAGTGCTAGTCGGGGAACGGTATCACCCCTCCACTTT. Translating it yields CSASRGTVSPLHF. This chain joins TRBV20-1 and TRBJ1-6; D remains unclear. This CDR3 is 13 amino acids long. CDR1 is DFQATT and CDR2 is SNEGSKA in the germline V gene (reference sequence). V lost 3 bases to trimming and J lost 10 bases, with 13 bases between them.

In its sample, this clonotype was seen many times. The rearrangement uses TRBV10-1 and TRBJ2-2; D possibly corresponds to TRBD1 (5 bases). CDR3 length: 15 residues. The V gene lost 7 bases and the J gene lost 3 bases, with 15 bases spanning the gap. The V gene's germline CDR1 is WNHNN and CDR2 SYGVQD (reference sequence). CDR3 amino acids: CASTRTQRYTGELFF. Here the CDR3 DNA reads TGCGCCAGCACCCGGACACAAAGATACACCGGGGAGCTGTTTTTT.

This clonotype was counted ten times or more. V gene TRBV20-1 combines with J gene TRBJ1-6, with 7 bases identical to TRBD1. Losses at the gene ends were 0 bases for V and 8 bases for J; bases not matched to a gene: 7. The CDR3 spans 15 residues. The germline CDR1 and CDR2 sequences are DFQATT and SNEGSKA (reference sequence). CDR3 DNA sequence: TGCAGTGCTAGAGATCAGCAGGGGGGAGATTCACCCCTCCACTTT. This gives the protein CSARDQQGGDSPLHF.

This clonotype was seen ten or more times. The chain links TRBV24-1 to TRBJ2-1; 8 bases line up with TRBD2. J was trimmed by 7 bases and V by 0 bases; bases with no gene match: 7. The CDR3 runs 16 residues. From germline, CDR1 is KGHDR and CDR2 SFDVKD. The CDR3 DNA is TGTGCCACCAGTGATTTGTCGACAGCGGGAGTGAATGAGCAGTTCTTC. Protein: CATSDLSTAGVNEQFF.

Many counts were recorded for this clonotype. The V and J genes are TRBV20-1 and TRBJ2-1, with D hard to call. The CDR3 is made up of 11 amino acids. The ends were cut back, 1 base at V and 7 bases at J, with 5 bases in the middle. Looked up from germline, CDR1 is DFQATT and CDR2 is SNEGSKA (reference sequence). In nucleotides, the CDR3 is TGCAGTGCTAGAGGTCCTAATGAGCAGTTCTTC. As protein: CSARGPNEQFF.

This clonotype was recorded a few times. The genes are TRBV27 and TRBJ1-6, with TRBD1 as a possible D gene (5 bases). The CDR3 is made up of 11 amino acids. The ends were cut back, 7 bases at V and 9 bases at J, with 7 bases in the middle. Per germline, CDR1 MNHEY and CDR2 SMNVEV (reference sequence). CDR3 DNA: TGTGCCAGCACGGGGGGTTCACCCCTCCACTTT. It specifies CASTGGSPLHF.

This clonotype has a count of ten or more. V gene TRBV29-1 combines with J gene TRBJ2-7; 8 bases match TRBD1. Germline V lookup: CDR1 SQVTM, CDR2 ANQGSEA. Losses at the gene ends were 6 bases for V and 3 bases for J; bases not matched to a gene: 13. The CDR3 sequence is 15 residues long. In nucleotides, the CDR3 is TGCAGCGTCCTCCTACCCCAGGACAGGGTCTACGAGCAGTACTTC. Protein: CSVLLPQDRVYEQYF.

The sample holds a few counts of this clonotype. The chain uses TRBV12-3 or TRBV12-4 and TRBJ2-5; D gene ambiguous. The CDR3 consists of 14 residues. Trimming left V 1 base short and J 1 base short, with 7 bases between. The CDR3 DNA follows: TGTGCCAGCAGTTTAGGGCGGAGCCAAGAGACCCAGTACTTC. The encoded protein is CASSLGRSQETQYF.

The J gene is TRBJ2-2, the V gene TRBV12-3 or TRBV12-4; D may be TRBD1 (5 bases). The CDR3 length is 13 residues. With 3 bases removed from V and 5 bases from J, the gap between germline ends came to 7 bases. The CDR3 DNA sequence: TGTGCCAGCAGTTTCCGACAGACCGGGGAGCTGTTTTTT. The encoded protein is CASSFRQTGELFF.

This clonotype came up many times. The chain joins TRBV28 to TRBJ1-5; D possibly corresponds to TRBD1 (6 bases). The germline V gene encodes CDR1 MDHEN and CDR2 SYDVKM. Trimming took 10 bases from V and 6 from J, leaving 22 bases between them. This CDR3 contains 15 residues. In DNA, the CDR3 is TGTGCCACTACGAAGGTGGGGGGGGCTGGTCAGCCCCAGCATTTT. It specifies CATTKVGGAGQPQHF.

This clonotype came up many times. This rearrangement joins TRBV6-5 to TRBJ1-4; 9 bases are a match to TRBD1. Germline V gives CDR1 MNHEY, CDR2 SVGAGI. The V gene end was trimmed by 5 bases and the J gene end by 6 bases; junction bases not matched to a gene: 1. The CDR3 totals 13 residues. The CDR3: CASSTGGDEKLFF. CDR3 sequence (DNA): TGTGCCAGCAGTACAGGGGGCGATGAAAAACTGTTTTTT.

This clonotype occurred many times. V and J are TRBV30 and TRBJ2-2; D remains ambiguous. Trimming took off 3 bases at V and 4 bases at J, with 12 bases between the two ends. Germline assignment: CDR1 GTSNPN and CDR2 SVGIG (reference sequence). This CDR3 has 14 amino acids. CDR3 sequence reads: CAWRRMGITGELFF. For the CDR3, the DNA is TGTGCCTGGAGGCGTATGGGGATCACCGGGGAGCTGTTTTTT.